This T cell receptor (beta chain) comes out of a study of OX40 agonist ivuxolimab in advanced cancers. Broader study findings: Averaged across samples, CD8+ T cells carried more expanded clones than CD4+ did. In the expanded peripheral T cells, antigen specificity was never determined. Nonresponders, in some cases, also had low normalized T-cell clonal expansion.

The CDR3 sequence is 17 residues long. Germline CDR1 and CDR2: MGHRA and YSYEKL. V shed 2 bases and J shed 0 bases, with 11 bases lying between them. Only in-frame clones appear in the TCRdb table, and some are missing; sequencing was by immunoSEQ multiplex PCR. The sample includes about 26,000 clones, 83% seen only once; the top ten take less than 15%. Turning to this clone: Its antigen is unidentified.

The receptor was derived from an adult with an advanced solid tumor such as melanoma, head and neck, liver or kidney cancer. The rearrangement joins TRBV4-1 to TRBJ1-6, with unresolved D. The specimen comprised CD4+ or CD8+ T cells sorted from blood, sampled in a trial of the OX40 agonist ivuxolimab. Written as DNA, the CDR3 is TGCGCCAGCAGCCAATCCCCCGCGAGCTCCTATAATTCACCCCTCCACTTT. As protein: CASSQSPASSYNSPLHF.